Sequencing of this TCR beta chain was carried out in a study of OX40 agonist ivuxolimab in advanced cancers. For context, the study as a whole: Ivuxolimab, which targeted the costimulatory receptor OX40 (CD134), was an agonistic, fully human IgG2 monoclonal antibody. Intravenous ivuxolimab was administered to patients every 2 weeks at six dose levels: 0.01, 0.1, 0.3, 1.5, 3 and 10 mg/kg. Of the 50 to 55 patients in dose escalation, some 20 had hepatocellular carcinoma, approximately 15 had melanoma, 9 had renal cell carcinoma and 9 had head and neck cancer. A male proportion of around 81% and a mean age of 60 years, ranging from about 23 to 90, were recorded for the dose-escalation cohort. Patients were allowed to have had prior anti-PD-1, anti-PD-L1 or anti-CTLA-4 therapy, and approximately 43% of the dose-escalation patients had previously received checkpoint inhibitors. Partial responses occurred in three dose-escalation patients, of whom one had hepatocellular carcinoma and two had cutaneous melanoma. Peripheral TCRbeta sequencing aimed to test whether ivuxolimab altered TCR sequence diversity and caused clonal T-cell expansion. The paper describes the monotherapy dose-escalation part (N of about 55 patients) of the phase I trial of ivuxolimab. Broader findings and caveats from the paper: At doses of 0.1 to 3.0 mg/kg, clonal expansion of both CD4+ and CD8+ blood T cells was observed from baseline to week 6. Which antigens the clonally expanded peripheral T cells were specific for was not determined. In partial responders in the 0.1-3.0 mg/kg groups, normalized peripheral clonal expansion was found to be among the lowest, especially among CD8+ T cells. Low levels of normalized T-cell clonal expansion were also seen in some patients who did not respond. After ivuxolimab, more expanded clones were found on average in CD8+ T cells than in CD4+ T cells.

Patients with autoimmune disease history or receiving systemic immunosuppression were excluded from the trial. In every dose cohort, peripheral blood was drawn for TCR sequencing at baseline, cycle 4 day 1, and cycle 7 day 1. The samples were taken from a phase I, first-in-human, multicenter, open-label dose-escalation trial of ivuxolimab. Adults with locally advanced or metastatic melanoma, renal cell, hepatocellular, or head and neck squamous cell carcinoma were enrolled in the trial. Before TCR sequencing, CD4+ T cells and CD8+ T cells were sorted from peripheral blood as separate populations. About this clone: Its cognate antigen has yet to be identified. No base-level quality is on record; no much larger clone is a single base apart.

For sequencing of the TCRbeta CDR3 region, genomic DNA was extracted from the sorted cells. TCRbeta CDR3 regions were sequenced using the immunoSEQ Assay. TCRdb took this table from immuneACCESS and kept in-frame rearrangements with V and J called. Such tables lack part of the clones; where checked against another copy, unresolved V genes explain under half of the gap, and the rest is unexplained. For this sample there are some 90,000 clones; under 95% appear just once. The ten largest clones take up about 0.87% of the sample. The germline V gene encodes CDR1 LGHNA and CDR2 YSLEER. V loses 4 bases at its end and J loses 6 bases; junction bases beyond the gene matches: 9. Measured from the cysteine to the phenylalanine, the CDR3 is 16 residues long. Of the read, only the CDR3 DNA is kept; its 48 bases are in frame from base 1.

The clonotype was recovered from an adult with an advanced solid tumor such as melanoma, head and neck, liver or kidney cancer. The specimen was CD4+ or CD8+ T cells sorted from blood, collected in a trial of the OX40 agonist ivuxolimab. The receptor chain draws on TRBV4-3 and TRBJ2-2, with 9 middle bases fitting TRBD2. The DNA reads TGCGCCAGCAGCCCCAGGGCGGCGGGAGGGCCCGGGGAGCTGTTTTTT. Translated, this gives CASSPRAAGGPGELFF.